Listed here are 5 T cell receptor beta chains from one sample, sequenced in a study of Ad26.COV2.S vaccination and SARS-CoV-2 variants. Repertoires were generated with immunoSEQ multiplex PCR, while TCRdb's copy carries only in-frame clones and drops some. The sample has about 480,000 clones, 70% to 90% seen once. As for treatment: around 19 received Ad26.COV2.S at low or high dose, single or two shots; 5 received placebo; per-sample allocation not given. On day 63 after the first injection, vaccine and placebo recipients gave samples. This sample comprised peripheral blood, obtained in a trial of Ad26.COV2.S vaccine versus placebo. The origin of the receptors is a person aged 18-65 years who received the Ad26.COV2.S COVID-19 vaccine or a placebo.

The CDR3 DNA sequence: TGTGCCAGCAGTTACTCGGACAGGGTCCCCGGGGAGCTGTTTTTT. Translating gives CASSYSDRVPGELFF. The V and J genes are TRBV6-2 or TRBV6-3 and TRBJ2-2; 8 bases fit TRBD1. The ends lost 0 bases at V and 6 bases at J; junction bases unmatched: 3. The germline V gene encodes CDR1 MNHEY and CDR2 SVGEGT. The CDR3 is 15 amino acids.

This rearrangement joins TRBV7-2 to TRBJ2-4, with 7 bases that match TRBD1. V was clipped by 5 bases and J by 0 bases; unmatched bases: 7. Germline CDR1 SGHTA, CDR2 FQGNSA. There are 16 residues in the CDR3. The CDR3, as DNA: TGTGCCAGCAGCGCTACAGGGGCCGTAGCCAAAAACATTCAGTACTTC. Its translation: CASSATGAVAKNIQYF.

The rearrangement links TRBV4-1 to TRBJ1-5, with D possibly matching TRBD1 (6 bases). V was shortened by 0 bases and J by 4 bases, with 16 bases between the two germline ends. CDR3 length: 17 amino acids. The V gene's germline CDR1 is MGHRA and CDR2 YSYEKL. The CDR3 spells CASSQDPHGTTNQPQHF. CDR3 sequence (DNA): TGCGCCAGCAGCCAAGATCCGCACGGGACAACTAATCAGCCCCAGCATTTT.

The V call is TRBV10-3, the J call TRBJ2-3; unclear D gene. Germline loops: CDR1 ENHRY, CDR2 SYGVKD. Trimming took 2 bases from V and 2 from J, leaving 5 bases between them. The CDR3 is 13 amino acids. The CDR3 is CAISEGITDTQYF. In nucleotides, the CDR3 is TGTGCCATCAGTGAGGGGATCACAGATACGCAGTATTTT.

This clone was seen only once. This chain connects TRBV27 to TRBJ2-7, with TRBD2 identical over 10 bases. Unmatched junction bases numbered 9, after V lost 6 bases and J lost 1 base. The CDR3 length is 16 residues. Germline-derived CDR1 and CDR2 are MNHEY and SMNVEV (reference sequence). The CDR3 sequence: CASRPATSGLSYEQYF. In nucleotides, the CDR3 is TGTGCCAGCAGGCCTGCGACTAGCGGGCTTTCCTACGAGCAGTACTTC.